The 10 T cell receptor beta chains in this list originate from one sample, sequenced in a study of blood T cell repertoires in COVID-19. Repertoires were generated with immunoSEQ multiplex PCR, while TCRdb's copy carries only in-frame clones and drops some. The sample has some 350,000 clones, roughly 90% seen once. Sequenced: PBMCs or T cells enriched from blood (not recorded which). These receptors were collected from a woman aged 25 to 39 who had recovered from COVID-19.

This clone was seen more than once but under ten times. The gene calls are TRBV28 and TRBJ2-5, with TRBD2 identical over 10 bases. The V and J ends lost 5 bases and 5 bases, in that order; junction bases with no gene match: 8. The CDR3 consists of 15 residues. Germline CDR1 MDHEN, CDR2 SYDVKM. Here the CDR3 reads CASSRLAGVDETQYF. As DNA, the CDR3 is TGTGCCAGCAGTCGCCTAGCGGGAGTGGATGAGACCCAGTACTTC.

This rearrangement joins TRBV24-1 to TRBJ2-1; tentative D call: TRBD1 (7 bases). Germline loops: CDR1 KGHDR, CDR2 SFDVKD. The CDR3 runs 14 residues. Trimming pared 9 bases from V and 5 bases from J, leaving 16 bases between. This CDR3 is CATSGQGGDNEQFF. CDR3 DNA sequence: TGTGCCACCTCTGGCCAGGGGGGTGACAATGAGCAGTTCTTC.

The genes are TRBV28 and TRBJ1-6; 8 bases agree with TRBD1. Unmatched junction bases numbered 3, after V lost 4 bases and J lost 10 bases. The CDR3 sequence is 13 residues long. The germline V gene has CDR1 MDHEN and CDR2 SYDVKM. CDR3 region: CASSSRQGSPLHF. The CDR3 DNA sequence: TGTGCCAGCAGTTCACGACAGGGGTCACCCCTCCACTTT.

This clone was picked up a small number of times. This chain links TRBV7-3 with TRBJ1-2; the match to TRBD1 covers 8 bases. The CDR3 runs to 16 residues. Germline CDR1 reads SGHTA; CDR2 reads FQGTGA. The junction had 11 bases not matched to a gene; V was cut back by 5 bases and J by 3 bases. The CDR3 DNA is TGTGCCAGCAGCCTCAAGGGGACAGGAGACGACTATGGCTACACCTTC. Its translation: CASSLKGTGDDYGYTF.

The chain couples TRBV5-4 to TRBJ1-1, with D tentatively TRBD1 (5 bases). Germline CDR1 reads SGHNT; CDR2 reads YYREEE (reference sequence). The CDR3 is 14 amino acids. V was pared by 0 bases and J by 5 bases, with 11 bases between. In nucleotides, the CDR3 is TGTGCCAGCAGCTTGGCTATCTCAGGGACTGAAGCTTTCTTT. It specifies CASSLAISGTEAFF.

V usage is TRBV3-1 (or the pseudogene TRBV3-2) and J usage is TRBJ2-7, with 8 nucleotides matching TRBD2. CDR1 LGHDT and CDR2 YNNKEL come from the germline V gene (reference sequence). After removal of 6 bases from V and 4 bases from J, the junction contained 8 bases not matched to a gene. The CDR3 contains 14 residues. CDR3 sequence: CASRPGLDSYEQYF. The CDR3 nucleotides read TGTGCCAGCAGGCCGGGACTAGATTCGTACGAGCAGTACTTC.

V usage is TRBV28 and J usage is TRBJ2-7; perhaps TRBD1 as D (6 bases). Trimming removed 7 bases from V and 0 bases from J, with 13 bases in between. From germline, CDR1 is MDHEN and CDR2 SYDVKM. The CDR3 is made up of 14 amino acids. Written as DNA, the CDR3 is TGTGCCAGCACCTCGACAGGCGTCTCCTACGAGCAGTACTTC. Protein: CASTSTGVSYEQYF.

The rearrangement uses TRBV7-9 and TRBJ2-7; D gene ambiguous. With 3 bases removed from V and 5 bases from J, the gap between germline ends came to 8 bases. The length of the CDR3 is 12 residues. The germline gives CDR1 SEHNR, CDR2 FQNEAQ (reference sequence). In DNA form, the CDR3 reads TGTGCCAGCAGCTTCGGGTTCAACGAGCAGTACTTC. It translates to CASSFGFNEQYF. The whole variable domain, filled in from reference TRBV7-9 and TRBJ2-7, reads DTGVSQNPRHKITKRGQNVTFRCDPISEHNRLYWYRQTLGQGPEFLTYFQNEAQLEKSRLLSDRFSAERPKGSFSTLEIQRTEQGDSAMYLCASSFGFNEQYFGPGTRLTVT.

The chain links TRBV19 to TRBJ1-6; D is undetermined. The CDR3 has 14 amino acids. Germline V gene data show CDR1 as LNHDA and CDR2 as SQIVND (reference sequence). The ends were cut back, 4 bases at V and 5 bases at J, with 9 bases in the middle. The CDR3 DNA reads TGTGCCAGTAGTAGGTCACAGAATAATTCACCCCTCCACTTT. Residues: CASSRSQNNSPLHF.

This chain links TRBV4-1 with TRBJ1-2, with TRBD1 identical over 7 bases. Trimming cost V 5 bases and J 2 bases; bases outside gene matches: 5. This CDR3 region has 14 residues. Germline CDR1 is MGHRA and CDR2 is YSYEKL. CDR3 DNA sequence: TGCGCCAGCAGCATAGGGGGCCGGAACTATGGCTACACCTTC. This gives the protein CASSIGGRNYGYTF.